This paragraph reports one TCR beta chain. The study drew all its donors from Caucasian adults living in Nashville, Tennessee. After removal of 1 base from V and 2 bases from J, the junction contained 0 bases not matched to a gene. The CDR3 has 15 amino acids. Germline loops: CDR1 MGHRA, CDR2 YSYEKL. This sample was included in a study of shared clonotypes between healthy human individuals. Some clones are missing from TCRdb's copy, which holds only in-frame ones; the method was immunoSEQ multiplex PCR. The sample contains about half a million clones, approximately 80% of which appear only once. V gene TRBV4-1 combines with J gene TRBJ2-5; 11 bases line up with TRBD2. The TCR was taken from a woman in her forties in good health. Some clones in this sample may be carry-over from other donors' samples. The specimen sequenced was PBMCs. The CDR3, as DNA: TGCGCCAGCAGCCAAGGGACTAGCGGGCAAGAGACCCAGTACTTC. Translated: CASSQGTSGQETQYF.